The present T cell receptor (beta chain) was sequenced within a study of beta chain features in type 1 diabetes. The entirety of the isolated RNA underwent reverse transcription, so expressed TCRB transcripts were sequenced. Method: immunoSEQ multiplex PCR; TCRdb's copy keeps in-frame clones and lacks some. The repertoire holds 330,000 or so clones, with over 9.5% as singletons. Study-wide results and limits: There was a possibility that cDNA sequencing over-represented cells with high TCR expression. Researchers report that Type 1 diabetes patients had moderately but significantly shorter TCRB CDR3s across all four CD4+ subsets.

CD45RO/CCR7/CD25/CD127/CD95/CD27 sorting isolated CD4+ naive, central memory, regulatory and stem cell-like memory cells. Purity exceeding 95% was reached by all sorted populations. Comments on this clone: Its specificity is unknown.

There are 14 residues in the CDR3. V was trimmed by 0 bases and J by 5 bases, leaving 8 bases between them. Germline CDR1 is SGHTA and CDR2 is FQGNSA. The rearrangement uses TRBV7-2 and TRBJ2-1; perhaps TRBD2 as D (6 bases). The material sequenced was naive CD4+ T cells from blood. This clonotype originated in a woman aged 18-30 years with type 1 diabetes. For the CDR3, the DNA is TGTGCCAGCAGCTTAGCGGGACTGAACAATGAGCAGTTCTTC. Residues: CASSLAGLNNEQFF.